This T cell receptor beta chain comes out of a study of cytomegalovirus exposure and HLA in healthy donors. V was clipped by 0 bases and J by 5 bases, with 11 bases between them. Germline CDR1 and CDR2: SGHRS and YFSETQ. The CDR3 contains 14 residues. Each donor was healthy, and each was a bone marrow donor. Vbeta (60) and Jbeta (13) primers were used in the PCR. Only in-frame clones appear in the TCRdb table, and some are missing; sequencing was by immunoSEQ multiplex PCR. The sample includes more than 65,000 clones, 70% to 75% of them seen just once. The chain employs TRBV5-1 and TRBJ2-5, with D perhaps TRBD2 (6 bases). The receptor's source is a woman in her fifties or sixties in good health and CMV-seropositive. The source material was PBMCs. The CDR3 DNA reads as TGCGCCAGCAGCTTGGGAGTAGGAGGGGAGACCCAGTACTTC. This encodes CASSLGVGGETQYF. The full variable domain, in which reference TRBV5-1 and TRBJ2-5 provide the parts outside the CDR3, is KAGVTQTPRYLIKTRGQQVTLSCSPISGHRSVSWYQQTPGQGLQFLFEYFSETQRNKGNFPGRFSGRQFSNSRSEMNVSTLELGDSALYLCASSLGVGGETQYFGPGTRLLVL.